Listed below are T cell receptor beta chains from one sample, sequenced in a study of T cell responses to AZD1222 COVID-19 vaccine. The assay was immunoSEQ multiplex PCR, and TCRdb's table has in-frame clones only and misses some. The data show about 150,000 clones, 80% to 90% seen once. The input for sequencing was peripheral blood, taken after recovery from COVID-19. All receptors derive from an adult who had recovered from COVID-19. Each CDR3 is given with its conserved first and last residue. Each record gives: V gene, clone size, J gene, D gene, CDR3 DNA, CDR3 protein. D genes are given only for firm matches. Not all rows give a size; the values are once, few, many and, for expanded clones, a class.

V gene: TRBV6-6
clone size: .
J gene: TRBJ1-2
D gene: TRBD1
CDR3 DNA: TGTGCCAGCACCCGACAGGGGAGCCAGGGGGGCTACACCTTC
CDR3 protein: CASTRQGSQGGYTF

V gene: TRBV9
clone size: few
J gene: TRBJ1-3
D gene: .
CDR3 DNA: TGTGCCAGCAGCGTAACGCTAGGGGACACCATATATTTT
CDR3 protein: CASSVTLGDTIYF

V gene: TRBV27
clone size: .
J gene: TRBJ2-1
D gene: TRBD1
CDR3 DNA: TGTGCCAGCAGTTCACGTTTGACAGGGCCCAATGAGCAGTTCTTC
CDR3 protein: CASSSRLTGPNEQFF

V gene: TRBV2
clone size: .
J gene: TRBJ1-2
D gene: .
CDR3 DNA: TGTGCCAGCAGTGCTGGGGGCGGGTATGGCTACACCTTC
CDR3 protein: CASSAGGGYGYTF

V gene: TRBV5-6
clone size: .
J gene: TRBJ1-5
D gene: .
CDR3 DNA: TGTGCCAGCAGCGAGTATGGAACCCCGGCAGGCAATCAGCCCCAGCATTTT
CDR3 protein: CASSEYGTPAGNQPQHF

V gene: TRBV19
clone size: .
J gene: TRBJ1-1
D gene: TRBD1
CDR3 DNA: TGTGCCAGTAGTAGAGGAGACAGGGGAAGGAACACTGAAGCTTTCTTT
CDR3 protein: CASSRGDRGRNTEAFF

V gene: TRBV3-1/TRBV3-2
clone size: .
J gene: TRBJ1-2
D gene: .
CDR3 DNA: TGTGCCAGCAGCCGGGAGGGGGGATCACTCCGGGGCTACACCTTC
CDR3 protein: CASSREGGSLRGYTF

V gene: TRBV4-1
clone size: many
J gene: TRBJ1-5
D gene: .
CDR3 DNA: TGCGCCAGCAGCCAAGAGCGGGGAACGTACCAGCCCCAGCATTTT
CDR3 protein: CASSQERGTYQPQHF

V gene: TRBV4-2
clone size: .
J gene: TRBJ1-3
D gene: .
CDR3 DNA: TGTGCCAGCAGCCAAGCCCGGGGGACGCGGGTCTCTGGAAACACCATATATTTT
CDR3 protein: CASSQARGTRVSGNTIYF

V gene: TRBV10-3
clone size: .
J gene: TRBJ2-2
D gene: TRBD1
CDR3 DNA: TGTGCCATCAGGGATGAAAGACAGGGTTCTCTAATCGGGGAGCTGTTTTTT
CDR3 protein: CAIRDERQGSLIGELFF

V gene: TRBV28
clone size: .
J gene: TRBJ2-2
D gene: .
CDR3 DNA: TGTGCCAGCAGATCCGGCAGGGTTGGGGAGCTGTTTTTT
CDR3 protein: CASRSGRVGELFF

V gene: TRBV2
clone size: .
J gene: TRBJ1-2
D gene: .
CDR3 DNA: TGTGCCAGCAGTGAGTCGGCAGGTGCTATCTCTGGCTACACCTTC
CDR3 protein: CASSESAGAISGYTF

V gene: TRBV28
clone size: .
J gene: TRBJ1-1
D gene: .
CDR3 DNA: TGTGCCAGCAGTACCCTCGGCGGGATGAACACTGAAGCTTTCTTT
CDR3 protein: CASSTLGGMNTEAFF

V gene: TRBV28
clone size: .
J gene: TRBJ1-2
D gene: TRBD1
CDR3 DNA: TGTGCCAGCAGTCCCACAGGGGTCTATGGCTACACCTTC
CDR3 protein: CASSPTGVYGYTF

V gene: TRBV18
clone size: .
J gene: TRBJ2-7
D gene: TRBD1
CDR3 DNA: TGTGCCAGCTCACCGCCGGGACAGGGATTCGAGCAGTACTTC
CDR3 protein: CASSPPGQGFEQYF

V gene: TRBV6-5
clone size: .
J gene: TRBJ1-1
D gene: TRBD1
CDR3 DNA: TGTGCCAGCAGCCGGACAGGGGGCACTGAAGCTTTCTTT
CDR3 protein: CASSRTGGTEAFF

V gene: TRBV6-5
clone size: .
J gene: TRBJ1-5
D gene: TRBD1
CDR3 DNA: TGTGCCAGCAGGGGACAGAGCAATCAGCCCCAGCATTTT
CDR3 protein: CASRGQSNQPQHF

V gene: TRBV19
clone size: .
J gene: TRBJ1-2
D gene: .
CDR3 DNA: TGTGCCAGTAGTATAGCCCCGGGGGGGCTAGCCTATGGCTACACCTTC
CDR3 protein: CASSIAPGGLAYGYTF

V gene: TRBV9
clone size: .
J gene: TRBJ2-1
D gene: TRBD1
CDR3 DNA: TGTGCCAGCAGCGAGAGGTCCCACGGGACAGGGATCTACAATGAGCAGTTCTTC
CDR3 protein: CASSERSHGTGIYNEQFF

V gene: TRBV19
clone size: .
J gene: TRBJ1-2
D gene: TRBD1
CDR3 DNA: TGTGCCAGTAGTATACACCGGGACAGGGTCTATGGCTACACCTTC
CDR3 protein: CASSIHRDRVYGYTF

V gene: TRBV7-7
clone size: .
J gene: TRBJ1-2
D gene: .
CDR3 DNA: TGTGCCAGCAGCTTAAGCCCGGAGGGAGGGGTTGTTGCCTATGGCTACACCTTC
CDR3 protein: CASSLSPEGGVVAYGYTF

V gene: TRBV7-5
clone size: .
J gene: TRBJ2-7
D gene: .
CDR3 DNA: TGTGCCAGAAGCCCCGGGACAGGGGATTCCCTGACCTACGAGCAGTACTTC
CDR3 protein: CARSPGTGDSLTYEQYF

V gene: TRBV18
clone size: .
J gene: TRBJ2-3
D gene: TRBD1
CDR3 DNA: TGTGCCAGCTCTCGGTGGACAGGGGGCACAGATACGCAGTATTTT
CDR3 protein: CASSRWTGGTDTQYF

V gene: TRBV2
clone size: .
J gene: TRBJ2-1
D gene: .
CDR3 DNA: TGTGCCAGCAGTGATCAAGGGCAGGGGCTGAGTGAGCAGTTCTTC
CDR3 protein: CASSDQGQGLSEQFF

V gene: TRBV6-1
clone size: once
J gene: TRBJ2-1
D gene: TRBD1
CDR3 DNA: TGTGCCAGCAGTGCCCTGACAGGGACGGAGCGGTCGGCCTACAATGAGCAGTTCTTC
CDR3 protein: CASSALTGTERSAYNEQFF

V gene: TRBV7-6
clone size: .
J gene: TRBJ1-1
D gene: .
CDR3 DNA: TGTGCCAGCAGCTTAGCGAGGGGCACTGAAGCTTTCTTT
CDR3 protein: CASSLARGTEAFF

V gene: TRBV5-6
clone size: .
J gene: TRBJ1-6
D gene: .
CDR3 DNA: TGTGCCAGCAGCTCCCATCTGACCCTTAATTCACCCCTCCACTTT
CDR3 protein: CASSSHLTLNSPLHF

V gene: TRBV9
clone size: few
J gene: TRBJ2-7
D gene: .
CDR3 DNA: TGTGCCAGCAGCGTAAACGTCGGGCCCTACGAGCAGTACTTC
CDR3 protein: CASSVNVGPYEQYF

V gene: TRBV4-3
clone size: .
J gene: TRBJ2-3
D gene: TRBD2
CDR3 DNA: TGCGCCAGCAGCCAACGAACTTTAGCGGGGGAGGGCACAGATACGCAGTATTTT
CDR3 protein: CASSQRTLAGEGTDTQYF

V gene: TRBV5-6
clone size: .
J gene: TRBJ2-5
D gene: TRBD2
CDR3 DNA: TGTGCCAGCAGCGATGGACTAGCGGGGGGTGCCCAAGAGACCCAGTACTTC
CDR3 protein: CASSDGLAGGAQETQYF

V gene: TRBV28
clone size: .
J gene: TRBJ2-7
D gene: .
CDR3 DNA: TGTGCCAGCAGTCCCCCCGCGGGCCCCTACGAGCAGTACTTC
CDR3 protein: CASSPPAGPYEQYF

V gene: TRBV10-3
clone size: .
J gene: TRBJ2-1
D gene: TRBD2
CDR3 DNA: TGTGCCATCAGTGAGTCTTCGGGACTAGCGGGTGTAAATGAGCAGTTCTTC
CDR3 protein: CAISESSGLAGVNEQFF

V gene: TRBV5-1
clone size: .
J gene: TRBJ1-1
D gene: .
CDR3 DNA: TGCGCCAGCAGCTTGATGGACATGGCTGAAGCTTTCTTT
CDR3 protein: CASSLMDMAEAFF

V gene: TRBV6-2/TRBV6-3
clone size: .
J gene: TRBJ2-1
D gene: TRBD2
CDR3 DNA: TGTGCCAGCAGTTTACCTAGCGGGGGGAGCTACAATGAGCAGTTCTTC
CDR3 protein: CASSLPSGGSYNEQFF

V gene: TRBV2
clone size: once
J gene: TRBJ2-3
D gene: TRBD1
CDR3 DNA: TGTGCCAGCAGTGAAGGGACAGGCCAATGGGATACGCAGTATTTT
CDR3 protein: CASSEGTGQWDTQYF

V gene: TRBV5-6
clone size: .
J gene: TRBJ2-7
D gene: .
CDR3 DNA: TGTGCCAGCAGCTTGGGGCCCGGGACACCCACCTACGAGCAGTACTTC
CDR3 protein: CASSLGPGTPTYEQYF

V gene: TRBV15
clone size: .
J gene: TRBJ2-2
D gene: TRBD1
CDR3 DNA: TGTGCCACCAGCACCGGGGGACAGGCGAACACCGGGGAGCTGTTTTTT
CDR3 protein: CATSTGGQANTGELFF

V gene: TRBV7-9
clone size: .
J gene: TRBJ2-1
D gene: .
CDR3 DNA: TGTGCCAGCAGCTTAGTAGCCGAAGAGCAGTTCTTC
CDR3 protein: CASSLVAEEQFF

V gene: TRBV28
clone size: few
J gene: TRBJ2-1
D gene: .
CDR3 DNA: TGTGCCAGCAGCCGGACGTTAAGGAACAATGAGCAGTTCTTC
CDR3 protein: CASSRTLRNNEQFF

V gene: TRBV28
clone size: .
J gene: TRBJ1-1
D gene: .
CDR3 DNA: TGTGCCAGCAGCTACATGGGCAGGGAAAACACTGAAGCTTTCTTT
CDR3 protein: CASSYMGRENTEAFF

V gene: TRBV9
clone size: .
J gene: TRBJ1-1
D gene: TRBD1
CDR3 DNA: TGTGCCAGCAGCCAACAGGGGGCGAGCACTGAAGCTTTCTTT
CDR3 protein: CASSQQGASTEAFF

V gene: TRBV19
clone size: .
J gene: TRBJ2-4
D gene: .
CDR3 DNA: TGTGCCAGTGGTGCTGTGGGGGGCACCTGGCAGTACTTC
CDR3 protein: CASGAVGGTWQYF

V gene: TRBV15
clone size: .
J gene: TRBJ2-3
D gene: .
CDR3 DNA: TGTGCCACCAGCTTCCCGAAGGGAGATACGCAGTATTTT
CDR3 protein: CATSFPKGDTQYF

V gene: TRBV7-8
clone size: .
J gene: TRBJ1-1
D gene: TRBD1
CDR3 DNA: TGTGCCAGCAGAATTTCAGGGGGGCACACTGAAGCTTTCTTT
CDR3 protein: CASRISGGHTEAFF

V gene: TRBV9
clone size: .
J gene: TRBJ2-2
D gene: .
CDR3 DNA: TGTGCCAGCAGCGTAGCACAGTCGACCGGGGAGCTGTTTTTT
CDR3 protein: CASSVAQSTGELFF

V gene: TRBV24-1
clone size: .
J gene: TRBJ2-1
D gene: TRBD1
CDR3 DNA: TGTGCCACCGGGACAGGGTCCTACAATGAGCAGTTCTTC
CDR3 protein: CATGTGSYNEQFF

V gene: TRBV4-1
clone size: .
J gene: TRBJ1-4
D gene: TRBD1
CDR3 DNA: TGCGCCAGCAGCCCTTCCGGGACAGGGAATGAAAAACTGTTTTTT
CDR3 protein: CASSPSGTGNEKLFF

V gene: TRBV7-7
clone size: .
J gene: TRBJ2-5
D gene: .
CDR3 DNA: TGTGCTAGCAGCTTAGGAGGAATAGGGCTGGGAGAGACCCAGTACTTC
CDR3 protein: CASSLGGIGLGETQYF

V gene: TRBV18
clone size: .
J gene: TRBJ1-5
D gene: .
CDR3 DNA: TGTGCCAGCTCACCACAGGGTAATCGGGATCAGCCCCAGCATTTT
CDR3 protein: CASSPQGNRDQPQHF

V gene: TRBV28
clone size: .
J gene: TRBJ1-4
D gene: .
CDR3 DNA: TGTGCCAGCAGTTCCCTACAGGGATCGAGTGAAAAACTGTTTTTT
CDR3 protein: CASSSLQGSSEKLFF